This TCR beta chain was recovered during a study of blood T cell repertoires in COVID-19 (dated by TCRdb to about 2020). Broadly, across the study: Collaborator samples came from the United States, Italy and Spain and covered acute and convalescent phases of COVID-19. The material from the prospective study consisted of cDNA or gDNA derived from T cells, B-cell-depleted T cells, or PBMCs. Deeply sampled blood TCRbeta repertoires from subjects exposed to, actively infected with, or recovered from COVID-19 were included in the dataset. A freely available public database, intended as a resource for researchers studying the immune response to SARS-CoV-2, is where the repertoires were released. Samples came from the ongoing ImmuneRACE study (first 160 participants) plus 1,254 subjects from 6 global collaborators. The sample metadata nearly always contained a de-identified subject ID, COVID-19 status, age in years and sex. Where HLA class I and class II types were available, the types were taken from metadata supplied by the sample provider, not from assay-based typing. On the study overall, not on this receptor specifically: The quantity of clinical and demographic metadata differed by source and by participant and was supplied without curation.

The immunoSEQ Assay, a bias-controlled multiplex PCR, was used to amplify TCRbeta CDR3 regions from genomic DNA. The study's own analysis went as follows. The number of nucleated cells in each sample was estimated by amplification of reference gene primers within the assay. To quantify the absolute abundance of each unique TCRbeta CDR3 rearrangement, sequence reads were collapsed and filtered. For each sample, productive Simpson clonality was calculated by taking the square root of Simpson's diversity index across productive rearrangements. TCRdb carries this immuneACCESS record with in-frame sequences only. Its versions omit some clonotypes, under half of them owing to an unresolved V gene in the studies checked, with the rest unexplained. V and J calls and clone size are given by that table; D and trimming were obtained from the DNA. The sample data list around 60,000 clones, and over 60% of these were observed just once. Together, the top ten hold approximately 20% of the sample.

At one collaborating source in Seattle, patients were enrolled during active infection and were followed longitudinally through the course of disease. Each collaborating institution followed its own protocols to collect whole blood in K2EDTA tubes. For TCRbeta analysis, collaborator samples were shipped as frozen whole blood, as isolated PBMCs, or as DNA extracted from either sample type. Of note for this clone: Its specific antigen is unknown. There are no base qualities to consult, and no much larger clone falls within one base.

Spanning cysteine to phenylalanine, the CDR3 consists of 17 amino acids. The retained sequence is limited to the CDR3, 51 bases, with the frame set at the first base. CDR1 MNHEY and CDR2 SMNVEV are derived from the germline V gene (reference sequence). The trim is 5 bases for V and 2 bases for J, with a gap of 19 bases between the germline ends. The source material was peripheral blood. The chain is assembled from TRBV27 and TRBJ2-1; the best D guess is TRBD1, with 6 bases matching. This receptor was obtained from a man aged 25-40 years with COVID-19, enrolled during active disease. The CDR3 region has the sequence CASSPRFPDRPYNEQFF. The sequenced DNA is TGTGCCAGCAGTCCAAGATTTCCCGACAGGCCCTACAATGAGCAGTTCTTC.